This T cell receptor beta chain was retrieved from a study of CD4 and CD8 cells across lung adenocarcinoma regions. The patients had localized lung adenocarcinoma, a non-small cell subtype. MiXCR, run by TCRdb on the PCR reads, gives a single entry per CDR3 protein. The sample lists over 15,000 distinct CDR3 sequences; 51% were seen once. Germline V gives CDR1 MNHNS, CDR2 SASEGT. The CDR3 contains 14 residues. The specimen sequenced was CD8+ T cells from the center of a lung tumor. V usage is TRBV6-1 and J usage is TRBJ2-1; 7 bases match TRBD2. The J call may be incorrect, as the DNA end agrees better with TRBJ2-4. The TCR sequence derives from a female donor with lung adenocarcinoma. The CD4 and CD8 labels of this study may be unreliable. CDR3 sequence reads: CASSGGTKVNIQYF. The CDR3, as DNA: TGTGCCAGCAGTGGAGGGACTAAGGTGAACATTCAGTACTTC.